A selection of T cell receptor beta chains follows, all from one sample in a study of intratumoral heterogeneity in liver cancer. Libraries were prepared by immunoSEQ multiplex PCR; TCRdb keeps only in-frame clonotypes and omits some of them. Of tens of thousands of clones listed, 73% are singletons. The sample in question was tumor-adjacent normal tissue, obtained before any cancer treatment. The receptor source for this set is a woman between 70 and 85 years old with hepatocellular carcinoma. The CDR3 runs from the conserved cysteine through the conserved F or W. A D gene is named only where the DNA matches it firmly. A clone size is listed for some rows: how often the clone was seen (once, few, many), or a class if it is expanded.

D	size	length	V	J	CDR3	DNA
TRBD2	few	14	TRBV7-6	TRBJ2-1	CASSPGTSGNEQFF	TGTGCCAGCAGCCCCGGGACTAGCGGCAATGAGCAGTTCTTC
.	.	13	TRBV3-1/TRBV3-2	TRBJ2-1	CASSRDGVGEQFF	TGTGCCAGCAGCCGCGACGGGGTAGGTGAGCAGTTCTTC
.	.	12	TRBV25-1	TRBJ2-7	CASSLGAYEQYF	TGTGCCAGCAGTTTAGGAGCCTACGAGCAGTACTTC
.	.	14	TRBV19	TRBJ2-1	CASSRASRYNEQFF	TGTGCCAGTAGTAGGGCTAGTCGTTACAATGAGCAGTTCTTC
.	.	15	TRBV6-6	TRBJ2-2	CASRTQGRGGGELFF	TGTGCCAGCAGGACCCAGGGAAGGGGAGGCGGGGAGCTGTTTTTT
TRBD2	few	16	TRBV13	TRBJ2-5	CASSPTTSGDQETQYF	TGTGCCAGCAGCCCAACGACTAGCGGGGACCAAGAGACCCAGTACTTC
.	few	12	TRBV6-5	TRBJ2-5	CASVAVQETQYF	TGTGCCAGCGTGGCAGTCCAAGAGACCCAGTACTTC
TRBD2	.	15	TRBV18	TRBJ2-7	CASSPNSGRTNEQYF	TGTGCCAGCTCTCCGAATAGCGGGAGGACCAACGAGCAGTACTTC
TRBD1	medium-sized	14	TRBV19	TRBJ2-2	CASTDRGNTGELFF	TGTGCCAGTACGGACAGGGGCAACACCGGGGAGCTGTTTTTT
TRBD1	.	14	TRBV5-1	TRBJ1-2	CASSLGDRGYGYTF	TGCGCCAGCAGCTTGGGGGACAGGGGCTATGGCTACACCTTC
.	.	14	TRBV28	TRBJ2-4	CASSSLGAKNIQYF	TGTGCCAGCAGCTCCCTAGGGGCCAAAAACATTCAGTACTTC
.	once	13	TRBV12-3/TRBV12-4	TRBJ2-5	CASSFPPGETQYF	TGTGCCAGCAGTTTCCCCCCTGGGGAGACCCAGTACTTC
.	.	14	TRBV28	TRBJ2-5	CARNSGARQETQYF	TGTGCCCGCAACTCGGGGGCACGGCAAGAGACCCAGTACTTC
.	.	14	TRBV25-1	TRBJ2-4	CASSGGPFGDIQYF	TGTGCCAGCAGTGGGGGTCCGTTCGGGGACATTCAGTACTTC
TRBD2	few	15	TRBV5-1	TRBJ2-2	CASLPSGSYTGELFF	TGCGCCAGCCTCCCGAGCGGGAGTTACACCGGGGAGCTGTTTTTT
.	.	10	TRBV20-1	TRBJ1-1	CSAVFSEAFF	TGCAGTGCCGTCTTTTCTGAAGCTTTCTTT
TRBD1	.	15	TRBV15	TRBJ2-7	CATSRAGTGSYEQYF	TGTGCCACCAGCAGAGCCGGGACAGGTTCGTACGAGCAGTACTTC
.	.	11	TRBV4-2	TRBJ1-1	CASSAHTEAFF	TGTGCCAGCAGCGCCCACACTGAAGCTTTCTTT
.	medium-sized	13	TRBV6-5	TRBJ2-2	CASSYQDTGELFF	TGTGCCAGCAGTTATCAGGACACCGGGGAGCTGTTTTTT
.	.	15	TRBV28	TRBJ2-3	CASSFKPGTQDTQYF	TGTGCCAGCAGTTTTAAGCCGGGCACACAGGATACGCAGTATTTT
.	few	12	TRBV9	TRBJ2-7	CASSVPLYEQYF	TGTGCCAGCAGCGTTCCCCTATACGAGCAGTACTTC
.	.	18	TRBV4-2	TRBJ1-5	CASSQEKGPSYSNQPQHF	TGTGCCAGCAGCCAAGAGAAGGGGCCAAGCTACTCGAATCAGCCCCAGCATTTT
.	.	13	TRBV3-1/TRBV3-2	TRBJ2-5	CASSLGRVETQYF	TGTGCCAGCAGCCTCGGACGAGTAGAGACCCAGTACTTC
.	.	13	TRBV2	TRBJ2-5	CASSGDLKETQYF	TGTGCCAGCAGCGGGGACTTAAAAGAGACCCAGTACTTC
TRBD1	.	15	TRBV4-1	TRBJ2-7	CASSQDITGADEQYF	TGCGCCAGCAGCCAAGACATCACAGGGGCGGACGAGCAGTACTTC
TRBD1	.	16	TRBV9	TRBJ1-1	CASSVGQGLNSPEAFF	TGTGCCAGCAGCGTAGGACAGGGTTTGAACTCTCCTGAAGCTTTCTTT
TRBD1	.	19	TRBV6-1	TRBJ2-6	CASSAHLDRGSAGANVLTF	TGTGCCAGCAGTGCCCACTTGGACAGGGGGTCAGCTGGGGCCAACGTCCTGACTTTC
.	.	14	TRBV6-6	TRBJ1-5	CASKSGVGNQPQHF	TGTGCCAGCAAGTCAGGGGTTGGCAATCAGCCCCAGCATTTT
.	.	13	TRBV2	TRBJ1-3	CASSEYSGNTIYF	TGTGCCAGCAGTGAATACTCTGGAAACACCATATATTTT
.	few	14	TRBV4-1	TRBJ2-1	CASSQLYLGDEQFF	TGCGCCAGCAGCCAACTGTATCTTGGGGATGAGCAGTTCTTC
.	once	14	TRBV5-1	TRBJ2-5	CASSKDGGQETQYF	TGCGCCAGCAGCAAGGACGGGGGCCAAGAGACCCAGTACTTC
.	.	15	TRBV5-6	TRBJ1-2	CASSLGAIRGNGYTF	TGTGCCAGCAGCTTGGGGGCTATTCGGGGCAATGGCTACACCTTC
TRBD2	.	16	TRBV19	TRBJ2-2	CASSIGASGNTGELFF	TGTGCCAGTAGTATTGGGGCTAGCGGGAACACCGGGGAGCTGTTTTTT
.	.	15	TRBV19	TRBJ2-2	CASSFTGTHTGELFF	TGTGCCAGTAGTTTTACCGGGACCCACACCGGGGAGCTGTTTTTT
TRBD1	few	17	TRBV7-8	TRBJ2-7	CASSLRSGDRGIYEQYF	TGTGCCAGCAGCTTAAGGTCTGGGGACAGGGGAATCTACGAGCAGTACTTC
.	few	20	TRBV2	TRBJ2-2	CASSEDPLSGLLINTGELFF	TGTGCCAGCAGTGAAGACCCCTTAAGCGGGCTTCTTATTAACACCGGGGAGCTGTTTTTT
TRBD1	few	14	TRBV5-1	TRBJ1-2	CASSLQGGGYGYTF	TGCGCCAGCAGCTTGCAAGGGGGCGGCTATGGCTACACCTTC
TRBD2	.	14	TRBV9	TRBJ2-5	CASSPGLAGETQYF	TGTGCCAGCAGCCCGGGACTAGCGGGAGAGACCCAGTACTTC
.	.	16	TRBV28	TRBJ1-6	CASSPRGRGTGSPLHF	TGTGCCAGCAGTCCGAGGGGGAGGGGGACTGGTTCACCCCTCCACTTT
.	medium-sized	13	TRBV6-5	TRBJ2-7	CASSYSQGKQQYF	TGTGCCAGCAGTTACTCTCAGGGGAAGCAGCAGTACTTC
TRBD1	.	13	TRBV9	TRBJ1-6	CASSMGQKSPLHF	TGTGCCAGCAGCATGGGACAGAAGTCACCCCTCCACTTT
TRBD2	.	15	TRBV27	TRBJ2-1	CASSAGTIGRNEQFF	TGTGCCAGCAGTGCCGGGACTATCGGGCGGAATGAGCAGTTCTTC
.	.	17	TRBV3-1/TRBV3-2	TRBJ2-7	CASSQAPPRGNGYEQYF	TGTGCCAGCAGCCAAGCCCCTCCGAGGGGGAATGGCTACGAGCAGTACTTC
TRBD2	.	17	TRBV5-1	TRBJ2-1	CASSLARAGSSYNEQFF	TGCGCCAGCAGCTTGGCCCGAGCGGGGAGCTCCTACAATGAGCAGTTCTTC
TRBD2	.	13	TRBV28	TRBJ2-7	CATRASGSDEQYF	TGTGCCACCCGGGCTAGCGGGTCCGACGAGCAGTACTTC